This TCR beta chain was profiled in a study of cytomegalovirus exposure and HLA in healthy donors. Study conclusions and caveats: According to reports, the classifier identified cytomegalovirus status with high specificity and sensitivity. Presence/absence analyses supposed approximately even sequencing depth among donors.

As concerns this clone: The antigen remains undetermined.

Germline V gene lookup returns CDR1 SGHRS and CDR2 YFSETQ. Trimming left V 3 bases short and J 2 bases short, with 9 bases between. CDR3 length: 13 amino acids. PCR was performed using 60 Vbeta and 13 Jbeta primers. The data were produced by immunoSEQ multiplex PCR, yet TCRdb's version contains in-frame clones alone and is incomplete. The table records tens of thousands of clones, around 72% of them present only once. The material sequenced was PBMCs. This sequence originates from a male donor in good health and CMV-seropositive. The chain uses TRBV5-1 and TRBJ2-7; possible D gene TRBD1, 6 bases. This chain's CDR3 is CASSSSGAYEQYF. CDR3 coding DNA: TGCGCCAGCAGCTCTTCAGGGGCCTACGAGCAGTACTTC.